Following are 17 T cell receptor beta chains from one sample sequenced in a study of T-cell memory formation after mild COVID-19. TCRdb reanalysed the 5' RACE reads using MiXCR and keeps one entry per CDR3 protein. The table has roughly 120,000 distinct CDR3 sequences, roughly 15% seen once. Sequencing used PBMCs or a T cell subset sorted from them (not recorded which). The source is an adult woman who had mild COVID-19 (a few samples of this study predate the infection). Cell type and time point are not known.

The sample holds many counts of this clonotype. The genes are TRBV7-9 and TRBJ2-3; 7 nucleotides match TRBD1. Germline V lookup: CDR1 SEHNR, CDR2 FQNEAQ (reference sequence). This CDR3 has 14 residues. The J segment lost 2 bases and the V segment lost 6 bases, leaving 5 bases of the junction unmatched. The CDR3 sequence is CASRRDSHTDTQYF. DNA of the CDR3: TGTGCCAGCAGACGGGACAGCCACACAGATACGCAGTATTTT.

This clonotype was recorded a few times. The rearrangement joins TRBV5-1 to TRBJ2-1; TRBD1 agrees at 8 bases. CDR1 SGHRS and CDR2 YFSETQ come from the germline V gene. V shed 4 bases and J 14 bases; nucleotides not matched to a gene: 5. This CDR3 is 11 amino acids long. As DNA, the CDR3 is TGCGCCAGCAGCCTGACAGGGGAGGAGTTCTTC. It yields the protein CASSLTGEEFF.

This clonotype was detected ten times or more. Here the CDR3 DNA reads TGTGCCAGCAGCCAAGGGGGGCAGGGGTCTACCTACAATGAGCAGTTCTTC. It translates to CASSQGGQGSTYNEQFF. This chain joins TRBV4-2 and TRBJ2-1, with D possibly matching TRBD1 (6 bases). Deletions cut 1 base from V and 2 bases from J, with 15 bases between. This CDR3 is 17 amino acids long. Per germline, CDR1 LGHNA and CDR2 YNFKEQ.

The chain couples TRBV3-1 to TRBJ1-1; D unresolved. From germline, CDR1 is LGHDT and CDR2 YNNKEL (reference sequence). The CDR3 length is 11 residues. V shed 3 bases and J shed 4 bases, with 3 bases lying between them. The CDR3 nucleotides read TGTGCCAGCAGCCAGAGCACTGAAGCTTTCTTT. Protein: CASSQSTEAFF.

The J gene is TRBJ2-2, the V gene TRBV12-3 or TRBV12-4; 8 nucleotides line up with TRBD1. CDR3 length equals 14 residues. Trimming took 6 bases from V and 10 from J; bases not matched to a gene: 10. The chain's CDR3 is CASSDPRGLLELFF. The CDR3 DNA sequence: TGTGCCAGCAGCGATCCCAGGGGGCTATTGGAGCTGTTTTTT.

This clonotype was seen a few times. V usage is TRBV10-3 and J usage is TRBJ2-5; TRBD2 matches at 9 bases. The V gene end was trimmed by 4 bases and the J gene end by 3 bases; junction bases not matched to a gene: 12. This CDR3 spans 17 amino acids. Germline V gene data show CDR1 as ENHRY and CDR2 as SYGVKD. The CDR3 DNA is TGTGCCATCAGTGTGGGGAGGGGACTAGCCTCAGAAGAGACCCAGTACTTC. Its protein is CAISVGRGLASEETQYF.

The rearrangement uses TRBV27 and TRBJ2-7; TRBD2 might be the D (6 bases). Germline V gives CDR1 MNHEY, CDR2 SMNVEV (reference sequence). With 0 bases removed from V and 2 bases from J, the gap between germline ends came to 11 bases. CDR3 length: 15 amino acids. CDR3 DNA: TGTGCCAGCAGTTTATCCTACGGGGGAGCCTACGAGCAGTACTTC. As protein: CASSLSYGGAYEQYF.

V gene TRBV5-1 combines with J gene TRBJ2-1, with TRBD2 as a possible D gene (5 bases). Germline V gene sequence: CDR1 SGHRS, CDR2 YFSETQ. The CDR3 is 14 residues long. Trimming took 0 bases from V and 5 from J, leaving 9 bases between them. CDR3 amino acids: CASSLAPGNNEQFF. CDR3 DNA sequence: TGCGCCAGCAGCTTGGCCCCGGGGAACAATGAGCAGTTCTTC.

In its sample, this clonotype was seen a few times. The gene calls are TRBV29-1 and TRBJ2-7; perhaps TRBD1 as D (5 bases). V was clipped by 7 bases and J by 3 bases, with 13 bases between them. Germline-derived CDR1 and CDR2 are SQVTM and ANQGSEA. This CDR3 spans 12 amino acids. As DNA, the CDR3 is TGCAGCGCTACAGGTATCTACTACGAGCAGTACTTC. It is translated as CSATGIYYEQYF.

The rearrangement joins TRBV30 to TRBJ1-5; TRBD1 might be the D (5 bases). Between the trimmed V and J ends, which lost 8 bases and 1 base, there was a span of 21 bases. Germline-derived CDR1 and CDR2 are GTSNPN and SVGIG (reference sequence). This CDR3 has 16 residues. This CDR3 reads CAGGGPGGRSNQPQHF. The CDR3 bases are TGTGCCGGAGGTGGTCCTGGGGGTAGAAGCAATCAGCCCCAGCATTTT.

This clonotype was counted a few times. The chain carries TRBV24-1 and TRBJ2-1; the D is unclear. Between the trimmed V and J ends, which lost 4 bases and 2 bases, there was a span of 11 bases. Germline V gives CDR1 KGHDR, CDR2 SFDVKD. The CDR3 loop spans 15 amino acids. DNA of the CDR3: TGTGCCACCAGTGAAGGCTACCAGACCTACAATGAGCAGTTCTTC. Protein: CATSEGYQTYNEQFF.

This sequence joins TRBV10-3 and TRBJ2-3, with TRBD2 as a possible D gene (6 bases). This CDR3 comprises 16 residues. The ends were cut back, 0 bases at V and 4 bases at J, with 14 bases in the middle. CDR1 and CDR2 (germline): ENHRY, SYGVKD. The CDR3 coding sequence is TGTGCCATCAGTGAGTCCTTGACATCTAGCGCAGATACGCAGTATTTT. Translation gives CAISESLTSSADTQYF.

This rearrangement joins TRBV5-1 to TRBJ2-1; no reliable D call. This CDR3 contains 14 residues. Germline V gives CDR1 SGHRS, CDR2 YFSETQ. V was clipped by 4 bases and J by 4 bases, with 12 bases between them. CDR3 sequence: CASSPLLLYNEQFF. The CDR3 DNA follows: TGCGCCAGCAGCCCCCTACTACTGTACAATGAGCAGTTCTTC.

This clonotype was found a few times. This sequence joins TRBV29-1 and TRBJ2-2, with D possibly being TRBD1 or TRBD2 (6 bases each). With 4 bases removed from V and 6 bases from J, the gap between germline ends came to 9 bases. CDR1 SQVTM and CDR2 ANQGSEA come from the germline V gene. CDR3 length: 12 amino acids. CDR3 sequence (DNA): TGCAGCGTTGTAAGGGGGGCCGGGGAGCTGTTTTTT. It codes for CSVVRGAGELFF.

This clonotype was counted a few times. J is TRBJ2-2 and V is TRBV6-5, with 11 bases identical to TRBD1. Germline CDR1 reads MNHEY; CDR2 reads SVGAGI. This CDR3 comprises 16 residues. V dropped 2 bases and J dropped 5; count of bases not matched to a gene: 4. CDR3 loop: CASSYGDRGYTGELFF. Written as DNA, the CDR3 is TGTGCCAGCAGTTACGGGGACAGGGGGTATACCGGGGAGCTGTTTTTT.

The V and J genes are TRBV5-1 and TRBJ1-1; no firm D call. Looked up from germline, CDR1 is SGHRS and CDR2 is YFSETQ. This CDR3 contains 12 residues. Trimming took 0 bases from V and 8 from J, leaving 8 bases between them. The CDR3 region has the DNA TGCGCCAGCAGCTTGGAAGGGAGGGAAGCTTTCTTT. Translation gives CASSLEGREAFF.

This clonotype has just a few counts. The V gene is TRBV5-1, the J gene TRBJ2-7; D remains ambiguous. This CDR3 has 13 amino acids. Trimming removed 0 bases at V and 12 bases at J, with 16 bases between. From germline, CDR1 is SGHRS and CDR2 YFSETQ. CDR3 bases: TGCGCCAGCAGCTTGGCTGGAGAGCCGCCGGTGTACTTC. It translates to CASSLAGEPPVYF.